The clone carrying this TCR beta chain was detected only a few times. Antigen specificity is unknown. The data are from a study of T-cell memory formation after mild COVID-19. Study-wide background: Across donors, TCR clusters were largely donor specific. Study-wide findings and caveats: CD8+ contracting clones occupied EMRA, while CD4+ ones occupied mainly CM and EM. The appearance of some responding clones in pre-infection memory suggested that cross-reactive memory joined.

5'RACE with constant-segment primers built TCRalpha and TCRbeta cDNA libraries with UMIs. TCRdb reprocessed the 5' RACE reads via MiXCR and lists one record per CDR3 protein. In the table there are some 49,000 distinct CDR3 sequences, 27% of which are singletons. CDR1 and CDR2 from the germline V gene are SGDLS and YYNGEE. Losses at the gene ends were 6 bases for V and 2 bases for J; bases not matched to a gene: 9. The CDR3 length is 15 residues. The J gene is TRBJ2-3, the V gene TRBV9; 7 positions agree with TRBD1. The sequencing sample was made of PBMCs or a T cell subset sorted from them (not recorded which). The receptor was isolated from a man aged 18 to 29 who had mild COVID-19 (a few samples of this study predate the infection). Cell type and time point are not known. The CDR3 nucleotides read TGTGCCAGCAACCCCGAGGGGGCCTACACAGATACGCAGTATTTT. This sequence encodes CASNPEGAYTDTQYF.